Following are 10 T cell receptor beta chains from one sample sequenced in a study of OX40 agonist ivuxolimab in advanced cancers. Libraries were prepared by immunoSEQ multiplex PCR; TCRdb keeps only in-frame clonotypes and omits some of them. The table lists about 61,000 clones, over 80% of them singletons, with roughly 3.4% in the top ten. The sample was CD4+ or CD8+ T cells sorted from blood, taken in a trial of the OX40 agonist ivuxolimab. The receptors were sampled from an adult with an advanced solid tumor such as melanoma, head and neck, liver or kidney cancer.

The chain recombines TRBV25-1 with TRBJ2-1; 7 bases are a match to TRBD1. Germline V gives CDR1 MGHDK, CDR2 SYGVNS. This CDR3 has 15 residues. The V segment lost 2 bases and the J segment 7 bases; nucleotides outside the gene matches: 8. The CDR3 coding sequence is TGTGCCAGCAGTGAACCTGACAGGGCCGGGAATGAGCAGTTCTTC. It translates to CASSEPDRAGNEQFF.

The chain is built from TRBV5-8 and TRBJ2-2; 10 nucleotides match TRBD1. V trimming: 1 base; J trimming: 3 bases; junction bases outside the gene matches: 3. The CDR3 runs 16 residues. Germline V CDR1 and CDR2: SGHTS, YDEGEE. The CDR3 is CASSLPGQGYTGELFF. The CDR3 nucleotides read TGTGCCAGCAGCTTGCCGGGACAGGGGTACACCGGGGAGCTGTTTTTT.

The chain employs TRBV6-5 and TRBJ2-7; possibly TRBD1 or TRBD2 for D (6 bases each). CDR3 length: 12 residues. Trimming shortened V by 5 bases and J by 11 bases, and 16 bases separated the two germline ends. Germline CDR1 MNHEY, CDR2 SVGAGI. In DNA form, the CDR3 reads TGTGCCAGCAGTGACCAGGGGACTCGGGAGTACTTC. It is translated as CASSDQGTREYF.

This chain uses TRBV6-5 with TRBJ2-2; D unresolved. This CDR3 is 15 amino acids long. V lost 2 bases, J lost 2 bases, and 9 bases lay in between. Germline lookup yields CDR1 MNHEY and CDR2 SVGAGI. CDR3: CASSYGFSNTGELFF. The DNA of the CDR3 is TGTGCCAGCAGTTACGGTTTCAGCAACACCGGGGAGCTGTTTTTT.

V gene TRBV7-3 combines with J gene TRBJ2-7; 8 bases agree with TRBD1. CDR3 length: 15 residues. CDR1 SGHTA and CDR2 FQGTGA come from the germline V gene. After removal of 2 bases from V and 6 bases from J, the junction contained 9 bases not matched to a gene. The CDR3 region is CASSLQPDRGGEQYF. CDR3 sequence (DNA): TGTGCCAGCAGCTTACAACCTGACAGGGGAGGCGAGCAGTACTTC. Looking up the rest from reference TRBV7-3 and TRBJ2-7 gives the full variable domain: GAGVSQTPSNKVTEKGKYVELRCDPISGHTALYWYRQSLGQGPEFLIYFQGTGAADDSGLPNDRFFAVRPEGSVSTLKIQRTERGDSAVYLCASSLQPDRGGEQYFGPGTRLTVT.

This clone came up once. This chain links TRBV5-4 with TRBJ2-5; a possible D gene is TRBD2 (9 bases). The CDR3 is 16 amino acids. Germline V CDR1 and CDR2: SGHNT, YYREEE (reference sequence). V lost 3 bases and J 9 bases, leaving 24 bases between the germline ends. CDR3 region: CASSSPRGGQTGAQYF. The CDR3 region has the DNA TGTGCCAGCAGCTCCCCGCGGGGGGGCCAGACAGGGGCCCAGTACTTC.

The rearrangement uses TRBV5-4 and TRBJ2-7; unclear D gene. V was shortened by 4 bases and J by 4 bases, with 15 bases between the two germline ends. Germline loops: CDR1 SGHNT, CDR2 YYREEE (reference sequence). The CDR3 runs to 14 residues. In DNA form, the CDR3 reads TGTGCCAGCAGCCAAGATAATTCCGGTTACGAGCAGTACTTC. Translated: CASSQDNSGYEQYF.

This clone appeared once. The chain uses TRBV7-9 and TRBJ1-2; D not certain. The germline CDR1 and CDR2 sequences are SEHNR and FQNEAQ (reference sequence). V was clipped by 5 bases and J by 1 base, with 11 bases between them. This CDR3 is 14 amino acids long. Here the CDR3 reads CASSRSQNNYGYTF. CDR3 DNA: TGTGCCAGCAGCCGCTCTCAAAATAACTATGGCTACACCTTC.

The gene calls are TRBV7-3 and TRBJ1-1; 8 positions agree with TRBD1. The V gene's germline CDR1 is SGHTA and CDR2 FQGTGA. V gave up 5 bases and J gave up 7 bases; unmatched junction bases: 6. This CDR3 is 13 amino acids long. The CDR3 DNA reads as TGTGCCAGCAGCCCCGACAGGGGTCTTGAAGCTTTCTTT. Protein sequence: CASSPDRGLEAFF.

The chain recombines TRBV5-1 with TRBJ2-7; D is possibly TRBD2 (5 bases). The CDR3 sequence is 13 residues long. The V end lost 6 bases, the J end lost 0 bases, and 10 bases lay between the germline ends. The germline CDR1 and CDR2 sequences are SGHRS and YFSETQ. In DNA, the CDR3 is TGCGCCAGCACCGCCGGGAACTCCTACGAGCAGTACTTC. It codes for CASTAGNSYEQYF.